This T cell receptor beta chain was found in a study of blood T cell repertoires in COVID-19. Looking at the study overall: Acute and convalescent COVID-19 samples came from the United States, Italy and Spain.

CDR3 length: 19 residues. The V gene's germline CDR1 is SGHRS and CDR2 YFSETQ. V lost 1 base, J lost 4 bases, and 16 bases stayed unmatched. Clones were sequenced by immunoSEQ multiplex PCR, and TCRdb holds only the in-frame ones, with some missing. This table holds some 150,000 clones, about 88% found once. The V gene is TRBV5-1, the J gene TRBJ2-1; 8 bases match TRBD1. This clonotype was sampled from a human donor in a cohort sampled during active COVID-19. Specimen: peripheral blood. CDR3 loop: CASSLSGPTRTGRYNEQFF. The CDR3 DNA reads TGCGCCAGCAGCTTGTCTGGGCCAACAAGGACAGGGCGTTACAATGAGCAGTTCTTC.